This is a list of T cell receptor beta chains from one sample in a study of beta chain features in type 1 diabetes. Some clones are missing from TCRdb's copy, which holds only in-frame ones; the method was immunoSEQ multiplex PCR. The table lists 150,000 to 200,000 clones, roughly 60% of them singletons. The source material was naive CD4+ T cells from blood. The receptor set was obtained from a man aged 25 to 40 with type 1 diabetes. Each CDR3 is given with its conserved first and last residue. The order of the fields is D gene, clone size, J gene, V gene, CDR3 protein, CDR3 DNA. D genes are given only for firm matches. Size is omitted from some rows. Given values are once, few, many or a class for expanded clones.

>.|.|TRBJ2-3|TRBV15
CATSTAKGVATDTQYF
TGTGCCACCAGCACCGCTAAGGGGGTAGCCACAGATACGCAGTATTTT
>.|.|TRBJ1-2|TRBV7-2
CASSLVDGYTF
TGTGCCAGCAGCTTAGTAGATGGCTACACCTTC
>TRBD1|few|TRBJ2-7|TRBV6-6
CASSLTGLEQYF
TGTGCCAGCAGCCTGACAGGGTTAGAGCAGTACTTC
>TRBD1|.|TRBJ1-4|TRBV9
CASSVEPGQGSEKLFF
TGTGCCAGCAGCGTAGAGCCGGGACAGGGAAGTGAAAAACTGTTTTTT
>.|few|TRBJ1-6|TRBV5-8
CASSLEGSYSPLHF
TGTGCCAGCAGCTTGGAGGGGTCGTATTCACCCCTCCACTTT
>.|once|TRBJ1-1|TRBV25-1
CASSEQGTGTEAFF
TGTGCCAGCAGTGAACAGGGGACGGGCACTGAAGCTTTCTTT
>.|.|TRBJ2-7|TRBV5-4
CASSLRGDLYEQYF
TGTGCCAGCAGCCTGAGGGGTGATCTCTACGAGCAGTACTTC
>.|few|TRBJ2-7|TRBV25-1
CASSEDVKQYF
TGTGCCAGCAGTGAAGACGTGAAGCAGTACTTC
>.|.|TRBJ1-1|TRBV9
CASSVGGSIMNTEAFF
TGTGCCAGCAGCGTTGGAGGGAGCATCATGAACACTGAAGCTTTCTTT
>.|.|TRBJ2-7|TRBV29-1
CSVKVSGLYEQYF
TGCAGCGTAAAAGTGTCAGGGCTCTACGAGCAGTACTTC
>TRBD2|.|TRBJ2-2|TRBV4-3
CASSRRQLAGAGELFF
TGCGCCAGCAGCCGGAGGCAACTAGCGGGGGCCGGGGAGCTGTTTTTT
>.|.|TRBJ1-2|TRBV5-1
CASSTTGDYGYTF
TGCGCCAGCAGTACCACAGGTGACTATGGCTACACCTTC
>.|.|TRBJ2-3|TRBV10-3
CAIAGSWDTQYF
TGTGCCATCGCAGGGAGCTGGGATACGCAGTATTTT
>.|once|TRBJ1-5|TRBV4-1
CASSQDRLSRAQHF
TGCGCCAGCAGCCAAGATAGGTTGTCCCGGGCCCAGCATTTT
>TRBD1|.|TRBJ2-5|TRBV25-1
CASSEDRGSETQYF
TGTGCCAGCAGCGAGGACAGGGGCAGTGAGACCCAGTACTTC
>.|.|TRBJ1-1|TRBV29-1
CSVGRLQNTEAFF
TGCAGCGTCGGAAGGTTACAGAACACTGAAGCTTTCTTT
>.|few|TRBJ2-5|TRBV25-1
CASSDHQGETQYF
TGTGCCAGCAGTGACCATCAGGGGGAGACCCAGTACTTC
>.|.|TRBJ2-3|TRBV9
CASSVGVITDTQYF
TGTGCCAGCAGCGTAGGTGTTATCACAGATACGCAGTATTTT
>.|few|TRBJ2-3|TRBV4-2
CASSQEGGRTDTQYF
TGTGCCAGCAGCCAAGAGGGGGGCCGCACAGATACGCAGTATTTT
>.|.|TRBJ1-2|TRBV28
CASSLFQGHYGYTF
TGTGCCAGCAGTCTCTTTCAGGGGCACTATGGCTACACCTTC
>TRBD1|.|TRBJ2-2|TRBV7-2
CASSPDRGRGLFF
TGTGCCAGCAGCCCTGACAGGGGGCGCGGGCTGTTTTTT
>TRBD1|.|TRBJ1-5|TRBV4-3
CASSQDYRGHQPQHF
TGCGCCAGCAGCCAAGACTACAGGGGTCATCAGCCCCAGCATTTT
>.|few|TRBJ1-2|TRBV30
CAWTSDDNYGYTF
TGTGCCTGGACGAGCGATGATAACTATGGCTACACCTTC
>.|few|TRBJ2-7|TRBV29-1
CSARWSVTEQYF
TGCAGCGCCCGTTGGTCCGTTACCGAGCAGTACTTC
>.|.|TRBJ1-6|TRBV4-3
CASSQELFAQGRPLHF
TGCGCCAGCAGCCAAGAGTTGTTCGCACAGGGACGGCCCCTCCACTTT
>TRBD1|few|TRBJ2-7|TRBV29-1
CSVEKQGSEQYF
TGCAGCGTTGAAAAACAGGGGAGCGAGCAGTACTTC
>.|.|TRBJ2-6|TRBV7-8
CASSQHESGAGVLTF
TGTGCCAGCAGCCAACACGAATCTGGGGCCGGCGTCCTGACTTTC
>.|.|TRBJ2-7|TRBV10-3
CAISEKTQGRQVFYEQYF
TGTGCCATCAGTGAGAAGACCCAAGGGCGACAGGTTTTCTACGAGCAGTACTTC
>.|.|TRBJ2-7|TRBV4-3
CASSQKGSSYEQYF
TGCGCCAGCAGCCAAAAGGGGAGCTCCTACGAGCAGTACTTC
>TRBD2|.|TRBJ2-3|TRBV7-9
CASSYRGGPTDTQYF
TGTGCCAGCAGTTACCGGGGGGGCCCCACAGATACGCAGTATTTT
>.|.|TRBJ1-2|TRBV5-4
CASSLDQFGYTF
TGTGCCAGCAGCTTGGATCAGTTTGGCTACACCTTC
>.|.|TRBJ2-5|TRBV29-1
CSVVHVGVQETQYF
TGCAGCGTTGTCCACGTGGGGGTACAAGAGACCCAGTACTTC
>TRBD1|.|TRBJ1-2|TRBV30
CAWSVEGAAGYTF
TGTGCCTGGAGTGTTGAGGGGGCTGCAGGCTACACCTTC
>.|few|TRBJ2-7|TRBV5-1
CASSFYGTKSYEQYF
TGCGCCAGCAGCTTTTACGGGACAAAGAGCTACGAGCAGTACTTC
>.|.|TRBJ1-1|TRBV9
CASSPRDRYTEAFF
TGTGCCAGCAGCCCCCGTGACAGATACACTGAAGCTTTCTTT
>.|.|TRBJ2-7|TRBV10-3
CAISDSGMIYEQYF
TGTGCCATCAGTGACTCAGGGATGATCTACGAGCAGTACTTC
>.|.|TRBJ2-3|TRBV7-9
CASSVLRESTDTQYF
TGTGCCAGCTCCGTACTTCGGGAGAGCACAGATACGCAGTATTTT
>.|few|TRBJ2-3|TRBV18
CASSAQGPDTQYF
TGTGCCAGCTCAGCTCAGGGCCCAGATACGCAGTATTTT
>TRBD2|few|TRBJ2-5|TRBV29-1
CSVVRGGELETQYF
TGCAGCGTAGTGCGGGGGGGCGAGTTGGAGACCCAGTACTTC
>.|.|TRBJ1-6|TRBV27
CASSSTGPPNSPLHF
TGTGCCAGCAGTTCGACAGGACCACCGAATTCACCCCTCCACTTT
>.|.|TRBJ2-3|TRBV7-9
CASSPTGQSTDTQYF
TGTGCCAGCAGCCCCACTGGACAGAGCACAGATACGCAGTATTTT